This TCR beta chain was captured in a study of shared T cell receptors in the human thymus. CDR1 is MNHEY, CDR2 SMNVEV, per germline (reference sequence). The CDR3 consists of 17 residues. The trim removed 7 bases at V and 0 bases at J, leaving 10 bases unmatched. Assay used: immunoSEQ multiplex PCR; TCRdb lists only in-frame clones, some missing. The data show 720,000 or so clones, approximately 85% seen once. These data were also filed under a second study, of human thymus T cells. That paper adds: All donors were healthy Finnish infants who were undergoing corrective surgery to treat congenital heart defects. Surgeons resected thymus tissue during corrective heart surgery. Use of V and J genes seemed skewed within the thymic and blood repertoires. Related research reported highly overlapping thymic repertoires among unrelated individuals.

The rearrangement joins TRBV27 to TRBJ2-2, with 8 bases identical to TRBD1. This TCR derives from a girl less than two years old with a congenital heart defect. Material for sequencing was thymocytes. The CDR3 spells CASTFAHRGSNTGELFF. CDR3 nucleotide sequence: TGTGCCAGCACCTTCGCACACAGGGGGTCGAACACCGGGGAGCTGTTTTTT.